Each of the 24 T cell receptor beta chains below was sequenced from the same sample in a study of blood T cells in healthy people across ages. Next came a second PCR, run for roughly 6 to 11 cycles, which used a sample-barcoded 5' primer along with a J-beta primer mix. TCRdb re-derived calls from the 5' RACE reads in MiXCR, one entry per CDR3 protein. Among about 280,000 distinct CDR3 sequences listed, 25% to 30% were seen once. Sequences were obtained from blood. The receptors were gathered from a woman in her 70s in good health.

This clonotype was recorded many times. This CDR3 is CASTPGETQYF. CDR3 in DNA: TGTGCCAGCACCCCGGGGGAGACCCAGTACTTC. The genes are TRBV7-2 and TRBJ2-5; maybe TRBD2 (5 bases). The germline V and J ends were trimmed by 7 bases and 5 bases, with 8 bases remaining between them. This CDR3 spans 11 amino acids. Germline loops: CDR1 SGHTA, CDR2 FQGNSA.

This clonotype has a count of ten or more. The chain couples TRBV4-3 to TRBJ2-7; D gene uncertain. The CDR3 extends over 14 amino acids. Looked up from germline, CDR1 is LGHNA and CDR2 is YSLEER. V was clipped by 2 bases and J by 3 bases, with 11 bases between them. For the CDR3, the DNA is TGCGCCAGCAGCCAATTTGCTAAGAGCTACGAGCAGTACTTC. Amino acid sequence: CASSQFAKSYEQYF.

The genes are TRBV5-1 and TRBJ1-1; 9 nucleotides agree with TRBD1. There are 13 residues in the CDR3. CDR1 is SGHRS, CDR2 YFSETQ, per germline. Germline trimming cut 0 bases from V and 6 bases from J; bases unmatched to any gene: 0. This chain's CDR3 is CASSLGDRAEAFF. Here the CDR3 DNA reads TGCGCCAGCAGCTTGGGGGACAGGGCTGAAGCTTTCTTT.

With respect to this clonotype: One junction end does not reproduce the germline sequence, and a read error may be involved. The chain combines TRBV27 with TRBJ1-2, with a possible D match to TRBD1 (5 bases). The CDR3 has 12 residues. CDR1 MNHEY and CDR2 SMNVEV come from the germline V gene (reference sequence). For the CDR3, the DNA is TGTGCCGGCAGTTTAAGGGGCTATGGCTACACCTTC. The encoded protein is CAGSLRGYGYTF.

The rearrangement links TRBV2 to TRBJ1-6; D unclear. The CDR3 extends over 13 amino acids. CDR1 and CDR2 (germline): SNHLY, FYNNEI. V shed 7 bases and J shed 7 bases, with 11 bases lying between them. The CDR3 loop reads CASNPTENSPLHF. As DNA, the CDR3 is TGTGCCAGCAACCCGACCGAAAATTCACCCCTCCACTTT.

This CDR3 reads CSADTPGDTEAFF. For the CDR3, the DNA is TGCAGCGCGGACACCCCCGGGGACACTGAAGCTTTCTTT. The chain is built from TRBV29-1 and TRBJ1-1; D is possibly TRBD1 (5 bases). V lost 7 bases and J lost 3, with 15 bases in between. The CDR3 has 13 amino acids. Germline-derived CDR1 and CDR2 are SQVTM and ANQGSEA.

This clonotype has a handful of counts. The chain joins TRBV15 to TRBJ1-1, with D perhaps TRBD1 (6 bases). The germline V and J ends were trimmed by 5 bases and 1 base, with 14 bases remaining between them. CDR1 and CDR2 (germline): LNHNV, YYDKDF (reference sequence). CDR3 size: 15 residues. The CDR3 DNA reads TGTGCCACCAGCGAGGGGACAAGTAAGAACACTGAAGCTTTCTTT. Its protein product is CATSEGTSKNTEAFF.

This clonotype was counted a few times. A read error may account for a junction end that differs from germline. The chain joins TRBV11-1 to TRBJ2-3, with 9 nucleotides matching TRBD2. Germline V gene data show CDR1 as SGHAT and CDR2 as FQDESV (reference sequence). CDR3 length: 16 residues. The CDR3 coding sequence is TGTGCCAGCAGCTTATTGGGCGGGAGGGCCGAAGATATGCAGTATTTT. This sequence encodes CASSLLGGRAEDMQYF.

In this sample, this clonotype turned up many times. The chain uses TRBV29-1 and TRBJ1-2; D unresolved. V lost 3 bases, J lost 4 bases, and 9 bases lay in between. CDR3 length equals 12 residues. Germline values: CDR1 SQVTM, CDR2 ANQGSEA. DNA for the CDR3: TGCAGCGTTGATGCAGTCGCCTATGGCTACACCTTC. Translated: CSVDAVAYGYTF.

The rearrangement joins TRBV29-1 to TRBJ2-1, with 12 bases identical to TRBD2. The end of the DNA fits TRBJ2-7 better, so the J call may be wrong. CDR3 length: 14 residues. Germline V gives CDR1 SQVTM, CDR2 ANQGSEA. This CDR3 reads CSGATSGRGYEQYF. CDR3 DNA: TGCAGCGGCGCGACTAGCGGGAGAGGGTACGAGCAGTACTTC.

This chain links TRBV5-5 with TRBJ1-1, with D unclear. CDR3 length: 12 residues. V was shortened by 6 bases and J by 1 base, with 7 bases between the two germline ends. Germline V gene lookup returns CDR1 SGHKS and CDR2 YYEKEE (reference sequence). The chain's CDR3 is CASTYKNTEAFF. CDR3 DNA sequence: TGTGCCAGCACCTATAAGAACACTGAAGCTTTCTTT.

The chain recombines TRBV5-1 with TRBJ2-7; the D gene could be TRBD1 or TRBD2 (6 bases each). There are 14 residues in the CDR3. Deletions cut 3 bases from V and 1 base from J, with 11 bases between. The germline V gene has CDR1 SGHRS and CDR2 YFSETQ. CDR3 residues: CASSWGDTSYEQYF. The DNA of the CDR3 is TGCGCCAGCAGCTGGGGGGACACTTCCTACGAGCAGTACTTC.

The gene calls are TRBV20-1 and TRBJ1-1, with D hard to call. The CDR3 totals 13 residues. Germline CDR1 reads DFQATT; CDR2 reads SNEGSKA (reference sequence). The CDR3 coding sequence is TGCAGCGGAAAGTTAGGTTCGAACACTGAAGCTTTCTTT. Its translation is CSGKLGSNTEAFF.

The chain recombines TRBV7-2 with TRBJ2-3; no clear D. CDR1 is SGHTA and CDR2 is FQGNSA in the germline V gene. V gave up 4 bases and J gave up 4 bases, with 12 bases separating them. The CDR3 covers 14 residues. The CDR3 spells CASSSSGVADTQYF. The CDR3, as DNA: TGTGCCAGCAGCTCGTCGGGCGTCGCAGATACGCAGTATTTT.

V is TRBV29-1 and J is TRBJ2-1; D possibly corresponds to TRBD1 (7 bases). The CDR3 is 14 residues long. V lost 3 bases to trimming and J lost 6 bases, with 15 bases between them. Germline V gene data show CDR1 as SQVTM and CDR2 as ANQGSEA. CDR3 sequence: CSVDQGDFGNEQFF. CDR3 coding DNA: TGCAGCGTTGATCAGGGGGACTTTGGCAATGAGCAGTTCTTC.

This clonotype was counted a few times. This sequence joins TRBV29-1 and TRBJ2-3; perhaps TRBD1 as D (6 bases). Trimming pared 0 bases from V and 4 bases from J, leaving 17 bases between. The CDR3 is 16 residues long. From germline, CDR1 is SQVTM and CDR2 ANQGSEA. The CDR3 loop reads CSVEDRDKKSPDTQYF. CDR3 nucleotide sequence: TGCAGCGTTGAAGACCGGGACAAAAAGAGCCCAGATACGCAGTATTTT.

CDR3 protein: CSVETSSLRSGNTIYF. CDR3 sequence (DNA): TGCAGCGTTGAAACATCTTCCCTAAGGTCTGGAAACACCATATATTTT. V gene TRBV29-1 combines with J gene TRBJ1-3, with D unclear. Germline CDR1 SQVTM, CDR2 ANQGSEA. The CDR3 has 16 amino acids. Trimming shortened V by 2 bases and J by 1 base, and 15 bases separated the two germline ends.

The chain uses TRBV12-5 and TRBJ1-5; TRBD1 is a possible D gene (5 bases). The CDR3 has 15 amino acids. Germline CDR1 LGHNT, CDR2 FRNRAP. Trimming left V 6 bases short and J 4 bases short, with 16 bases between. This CDR3 reads CASGDDRDDNQPQHF. CDR3 sequence (DNA): TGTGCTAGTGGGGACGACCGGGACGATAATCAGCCCCAGCATTTT.

This clonotype has a handful of counts. The DNA of the CDR3 is TGTGCCAGCAGCTTGGCCCGGGGCTCTGGGGCCAACGTCCTGACTTTC. Protein product: CASSLARGSGANVLTF. The chain recombines TRBV5-6 with TRBJ2-6; D might be TRBD2 (5 bases). In germline, CDR1 is SGHDT, CDR2 YYEEEE. V was cut by 0 bases and J by 0 bases, with 7 bases left in between. This CDR3 has 16 amino acids.

In this sample, this clonotype turned up a few times. CDR3 in amino acids: CASSLAEGTNTEAFF. CDR3 nucleotides: TGCGCCAGCAGCTTGGCCGAAGGGACAAACACTGAAGCTTTCTTT. This rearrangement joins TRBV5-1 to TRBJ1-1, with D maybe TRBD1 (6 bases). Between the trimmed V and J ends, which lost 0 bases and 2 bases, there was a span of 11 bases. Per the germline V gene, CDR1 is SGHRS and CDR2 is YFSETQ. The CDR3 length is 15 residues.

The J gene is TRBJ2-3, the V gene TRBV20-1, with a weak D call TRBD2 (5 bases). Trimming took 6 bases from V and 2 from J, leaving 15 bases between them. Germline V CDR1 and CDR2: DFQATT, SNEGSKA (reference sequence). This CDR3 is built from 14 residues. CDR3 amino acids: CSAEELGNTDTQYF. The CDR3 coding sequence is TGCAGTGCAGAAGAACTAGGAAACACAGATACGCAGTATTTT.

This clonotype turned up a few times. The rearrangement uses TRBV20-1 and TRBJ2-6; TRBD2 is a possible D gene (6 bases). Trimming stripped 5 bases from V and 2 bases from J, with 10 bases between. The CDR3 totals 14 residues. Per germline, CDR1 DFQATT and CDR2 SNEGSKA (reference sequence). The CDR3 region is CSAGGMAGANVLTF. The DNA for the CDR3 is TGCAGTGCTGGAGGGATGGCTGGGGCCAACGTCCTGACTTTC.

The chain employs TRBV5-1 and TRBJ2-5, with 9 bases matching TRBD2. Near its end, the DNA agrees better with TRBJ2-1, so the J call may be wrong. Germline loops: CDR1 SGHRS, CDR2 YFSETQ. CDR3 length: 15 amino acids. The CDR3 DNA reads as TGCGCCAGCAGCTCCGAGCGGGGGGTAGGGGGTGAGCAGTTCTTC. The encoded protein is CASSSERGVGGEQFF.

V is TRBV5-1 and J is TRBJ2-1; the D is unclear. Deletions cut 4 bases from V and 2 bases from J, with 16 bases between. Germline V gene sequence: CDR1 SGHRS, CDR2 YFSETQ. The CDR3 covers 16 residues. This chain's CDR3 is CASSTDGILAYNEQFF. The CDR3, as DNA: TGCGCCAGCAGCACGGACGGCATCTTAGCCTACAATGAGCAGTTCTTC.